This TCR beta chain was captured in a study of OX40 agonist ivuxolimab in advanced cancers. Study overall: It was ivuxolimab, an agonistic anti-OX40 (CD134) antibody, that patients were treated with.

Per germline, CDR1 MNHEY and CDR2 SVGAGI. Trimming left V 2 bases short and J 2 bases short, with 11 bases between. The CDR3 length is 15 residues. TCRdb's copy holds only in-frame clones and misses some; the assay was immunoSEQ multiplex PCR. This table has tens of thousands of clones, 85% to 90% appearing once. The J gene is TRBJ2-3, the V gene TRBV6-5; D remains ambiguous. The clonotype comes from an adult with an advanced solid tumor such as melanoma, head and neck, liver or kidney cancer. The sample in question was CD4+ or CD8+ T cells sorted from blood, obtained in a trial of the OX40 agonist ivuxolimab. CDR3 loop: CASSYVGMDTDTQYF. The DNA for the CDR3 is TGTGCCAGCAGTTACGTGGGCATGGACACAGATACGCAGTATTTT.